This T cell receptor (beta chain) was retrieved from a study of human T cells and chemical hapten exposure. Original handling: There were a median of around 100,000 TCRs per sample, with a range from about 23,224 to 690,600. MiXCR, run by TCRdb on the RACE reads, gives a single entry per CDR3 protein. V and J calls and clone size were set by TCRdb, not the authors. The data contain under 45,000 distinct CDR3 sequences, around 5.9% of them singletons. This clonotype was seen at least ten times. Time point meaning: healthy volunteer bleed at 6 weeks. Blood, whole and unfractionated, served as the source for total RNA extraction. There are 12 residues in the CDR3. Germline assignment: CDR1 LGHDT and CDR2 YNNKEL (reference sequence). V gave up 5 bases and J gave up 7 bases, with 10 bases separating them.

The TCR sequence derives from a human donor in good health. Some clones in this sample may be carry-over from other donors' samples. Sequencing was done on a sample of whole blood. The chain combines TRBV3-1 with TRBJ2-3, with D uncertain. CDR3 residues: CASSGPLYTQYF. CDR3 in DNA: TGTGCCAGCAGCGGCCCGCTCTATACGCAGTATTTT.